Shown below are 24 T cell receptor beta chains from a single sample sequenced in a study of identical twins. TCRdb analysed the 5' RACE reads with MiXCR anew, one entry per CDR3 protein. The sample lists 250,000 or so distinct CDR3 sequences; about 7.5% were seen once. These same records also appear under a second study, on yellow fever vaccine responses in identical twins.

Sequencing was carried out using CD8+ T cells sorted from blood. The receptors here all came from a woman younger than 30 in good health.

This clonotype was picked up many times. The chain couples TRBV6-5 to TRBJ2-1; D is possibly TRBD2 (5 bases). Trimming cost V 8 bases and J 7 bases, with 12 bases left between them. The CDR3 runs 12 residues. CDR1 and CDR2 (germline): MNHEY, SVGAGI. CDR3 nucleotide sequence: TGTGCCAGCTCGGGAAGTGGAAATGAGCAGTTCTTC. Translation gives CASSGSGNEQFF.

This clonotype was seen only a few times. This chain uses TRBV28 with TRBJ1-1; 9 bases map to TRBD1. Germline CDR1 reads MDHEN; CDR2 reads SYDVKM. J lost 4 bases, V lost 2 bases, and 5 bases had no gene match. CDR3 length: 15 residues. CDR3 sequence (DNA): TGTGCCAGCAGTTTAGAAGGACAGGGGAGCACTGAAGCTTTCTTT. Protein product: CASSLEGQGSTEAFF.

This clonotype was counted ten times or more. The genes are TRBV6-1 and TRBJ2-3, with 8 bases identical to TRBD2. Per germline, CDR1 MNHNS and CDR2 SASEGT. V dropped 0 bases and J dropped 3; count of bases not matched to a gene: 2. CDR3 length: 15 residues. The CDR3 loop reads CASSEASGATDTQYF. As DNA, the CDR3 is TGTGCCAGCAGTGAAGCTAGCGGGGCAACAGATACGCAGTATTTT.

V and J are TRBV4-2 and TRBJ1-5, with 7 bases matching TRBD1. V gave up 0 bases and J gave up 5 bases; unmatched junction bases: 7. There are 16 residues in the CDR3. Germline V CDR1 and CDR2: LGHNA, YNFKEQ. CDR3 region: CASSQDRGTEDQPQHF. Here the CDR3 DNA reads TGTGCCAGCAGCCAAGATCGGGGGACAGAAGATCAGCCCCAGCATTTT.

Many counts were recorded for this clonotype. The rearrangement joins TRBV28 to TRBJ1-2, with a tentative D call TRBD1 (6 bases). The germline gives CDR1 MDHEN, CDR2 SYDVKM. V was cut by 5 bases and J by 5 bases, with 18 bases left in between. The CDR3 is 15 amino acids. The chain's CDR3 is CASSPGGGEAYGYTF. The CDR3, as DNA: TGTGCCAGCAGTCCCGGGGGGGGCGAGGCGTATGGCTACACCTTC.

This clonotype was seen many times. The chain is built from TRBV12-3 or TRBV12-4 and TRBJ2-4; unclear D gene. This CDR3 has 14 residues. Trimming shortened V by 5 bases and J by 0 bases, and 8 bases separated the two germline ends. CDR3 amino acids: CASSESIAKNIQYF. In DNA, the CDR3 is TGTGCCAGCAGTGAGTCGATAGCCAAAAACATTCAGTACTTC.

The sample holds a few counts of this clonotype. The chain is built from TRBV12-3 or TRBV12-4 and TRBJ1-1; 7 positions match TRBD1. The CDR3 totals 13 residues. The junction had 5 bases not matched to a gene; V was cut back by 6 bases and J by 4 bases. In nucleotides, the CDR3 is TGTGCCAGCAGGCCGAACAGGGGCACTGAAGCTTTCTTT. Its translation: CASRPNRGTEAFF.

This clonotype came up many times. The chain has TRBV29-1 and TRBJ2-7; 8 nucleotides agree with TRBD2. The CDR3 has 16 amino acids. Unmatched junction bases numbered 7, after V lost 0 bases and J lost 0 bases. Germline CDR1 is SQVTM and CDR2 is ANQGSEA. The CDR3 DNA reads TGCAGCGTTGAAGACCCAACACTAGCGGACTCCTACGAGCAGTACTTC. It specifies CSVEDPTLADSYEQYF.

There are a few counts of this clonotype. The chain employs TRBV20-1 and TRBJ2-4; no firm D call. Trimming removed 5 bases at V and 0 bases at J, with 14 bases between. From germline, CDR1 is DFQATT and CDR2 SNEGSKA (reference sequence). The CDR3 extends over 15 amino acids. The CDR3 DNA follows: TGCAGTGCTCTCAAGGCAACCCTAGCCAAAAACATTCAGTACTTC. Amino acids: CSALKATLAKNIQYF.

The chain links TRBV12-3 or TRBV12-4 to TRBJ2-1, with a weak D call TRBD2 (7 bases). Deletions cut 5 bases from V and 4 bases from J, with 21 bases between. There are 17 residues in the CDR3. The CDR3 bases are TGTGCCAGCAGTCCCCCCGGGGAAGCGGGGACATACAATGAGCAGTTCTTC. Its protein product is CASSPPGEAGTYNEQFF.

This clonotype has just a few counts. The rearrangement joins TRBV14 to TRBJ2-1; 10 nucleotides align to TRBD2. The CDR3 sequence is 16 residues long. V lost 4 bases, J lost 4 bases, and 7 bases stayed unmatched. The germline V gene has CDR1 SGHDN and CDR2 FVKESK. In nucleotides, the CDR3 is TGTGCCAGCAGCCGAAAGACTAGCGGGTATTACAATGAGCAGTTCTTC. Residues: CASSRKTSGYYNEQFF.

The rearrangement uses TRBV7-9 and TRBJ2-7, with D perhaps TRBD2 (6 bases). Per germline, CDR1 SEHNR and CDR2 FQNEAQ (reference sequence). Trimming cost V 3 bases and J 2 bases, with 11 bases left between them. The length of the CDR3 is 14 residues. The CDR3 loop is CASSFAGRTYEQYF. CDR3 coding DNA: TGTGCCAGCAGCTTCGCGGGGCGGACCTACGAGCAGTACTTC. The variable domain in full, with the rest retrieved from reference TRBV7-9 and TRBJ2-7, is DTGVSQNPRHKITKRGQNVTFRCDPISEHNRLYWYRQTLGQGPEFLTYFQNEAQLEKSRLLSDRFSAERPKGSFSTLEIQRTEQGDSAMYLCASSFAGRTYEQYFGPGTRLTVT.

This clonotype was seen more than once but under ten times. The chain carries TRBV27 and TRBJ2-7, with D uncertain. The CDR3 length is 17 residues. In germline, CDR1 is MNHEY, CDR2 SMNVEV (reference sequence). V was cut by 4 bases and J by 0 bases, with 19 bases left in between. The chain's CDR3 is CASSSKLGLRSSYEQYF. CDR3 nucleotides: TGTGCCAGCAGTTCGAAGTTAGGCCTAAGAAGCTCCTACGAGCAGTACTTC.

The chain recombines TRBV3-1 with TRBJ2-3; TRBD2 matches at 8 bases. This CDR3 contains 15 residues. Unmatched junction bases numbered 8, after V lost 4 bases and J lost 5 bases. CDR1 and CDR2 (germline): LGHDT, YNNKEL (reference sequence). This CDR3 is CASSPIAGRIDTQYF. The DNA of the CDR3 is TGTGCCAGCAGCCCCATAGCGGGACGGATAGATACGCAGTATTTT.

This clonotype was counted only a few times. The V gene is TRBV24-1, the J gene TRBJ1-1; 7 bases map to TRBD1. Germline V gene lookup returns CDR1 KGHDR and CDR2 SFDVKD. The ends lost 6 bases at V and 0 bases at J; junction bases unmatched: 6. This CDR3 is built from 15 residues. The CDR3 DNA is TGTGCCACCAGTAAGCGGGACAGCATGAACACTGAAGCTTTCTTT. Its protein product is CATSKRDSMNTEAFF.

This clonotype has at least ten counts. The chain uses TRBV5-1 and TRBJ1-2; D may be TRBD1 (6 bases). The germline gives CDR1 SGHRS, CDR2 YFSETQ. The CDR3 runs to 11 residues. Trimming removed 7 bases at V and 2 bases at J, with 6 bases between. The CDR3 coding sequence is TGCGCCAGCCAGGGGAACTATGGCTACACCTTC. This codes for CASQGNYGYTF. The complete variable domain, with remaining parts taken from reference TRBV5-1 and TRBJ1-2, reads KAGVTQTPRYLIKTRGQQVTLSCSPISGHRSVSWYQQTPGQGLQFLFEYFSETQRNKGNFPGRFSGRQFSNSRSEMNVSTLELGDSALYLCASQGNYGYTFGSGTRLTVV.

Ten or more counts support this clonotype. The chain is built from TRBV29-1 and TRBJ2-1, with TRBD1 as a possible D gene (6 bases). The length of the CDR3 is 14 residues. Germline V gene data show CDR1 as SQVTM and CDR2 as ANQGSEA. Trimming pared 5 bases from V and 7 bases from J, leaving 18 bases between. The CDR3 loop is CSVFGAKQGNEQFF. CDR3 sequence (DNA): TGCAGCGTTTTCGGAGCTAAGCAGGGGAATGAGCAGTTCTTC.

This rearrangement joins TRBV9 to TRBJ2-3; D remains ambiguous. CDR3 length equals 14 residues. From germline, CDR1 is SGDLS and CDR2 YYNGEE. The V end was cut by 4 bases, the J end by 3 bases, with 12 bases between. The chain's CDR3 is CASSPESWTDTQYF. CDR3 in DNA: TGTGCCAGCAGCCCCGAGAGTTGGACAGATACGCAGTATTTT.

This clonotype was found many times. This rearrangement joins TRBV12-3 or TRBV12-4 to TRBJ2-2, with unresolved D. Trimming removed 2 bases from V and 0 bases from J, with 7 bases in between. This CDR3 contains 15 residues. The CDR3 bases are TGTGCCAGCAGTTTAAGGGCGCCGAACACCGGGGAGCTGTTTTTT. This translates into CASSLRAPNTGELFF.

This clonotype was picked up a small number of times. The chain links TRBV20-1 to TRBJ2-5, with D possibly TRBD2 on 7 matching bases. The length of the CDR3 is 13 residues. The germline V gene encodes CDR1 DFQATT and CDR2 SNEGSKA (reference sequence). The ends were cut back, 4 bases at V and 3 bases at J, with 12 bases in the middle. The CDR3 DNA is TGCAGTGCTAATTCGGGGGGCGAAGAGACCCAGTACTTC. Translated, it gives CSANSGGEETQYF.

The chain is built from TRBV24-1 and TRBJ2-3; D is undetermined. Germline CDR1 reads KGHDR; CDR2 reads SFDVKD. The V and J ends lost 2 bases and 2 bases respectively, with 7 bases between them. The length of the CDR3 is 14 residues. Here the CDR3 reads CATSDYKSTDTQYF. Here the CDR3 DNA reads TGTGCCACCAGTGATTATAAGTCCACAGATACGCAGTATTTT.

The chain is built from TRBV9 and TRBJ1-2; D remains unclear. Trimming took 0 bases from V and 5 from J, leaving 11 bases between them. Germline CDR1 reads SGDLS; CDR2 reads YYNGEE. The CDR3 contains 14 residues. The CDR3 reads CASSVEETAYGYTF. The DNA of the CDR3 is TGTGCCAGCAGCGTAGAGGAGACCGCTTATGGCTACACCTTC.

The chain carries TRBV9 and TRBJ1-2; 7 nucleotides align to TRBD1. The CDR3 extends over 15 amino acids. The germline CDR1 and CDR2 sequences are SGDLS and YYNGEE. The V segment lost 4 bases and the J segment 4 bases; nucleotides outside the gene matches: 10. DNA of the CDR3: TGTGCCAGCAGCCCGGAAGACAGGGACCCCTATGGCTACACCTTC. Protein sequence: CASSPEDRDPYGYTF.

This clonotype was recorded a few times. The chain recombines TRBV27 with TRBJ2-7, with 8 nucleotides matching TRBD2. V was clipped by 4 bases and J by 3 bases; unmatched bases: 8. The CDR3 totals 15 residues. In germline, CDR1 is MNHEY, CDR2 SMNVEV (reference sequence). The CDR3 DNA reads TGTGCCAGCAGTTATGACTCCCGGGAGGGCTACGAGCAGTACTTC. Amino acid sequence: CASSYDSREGYEQYF.